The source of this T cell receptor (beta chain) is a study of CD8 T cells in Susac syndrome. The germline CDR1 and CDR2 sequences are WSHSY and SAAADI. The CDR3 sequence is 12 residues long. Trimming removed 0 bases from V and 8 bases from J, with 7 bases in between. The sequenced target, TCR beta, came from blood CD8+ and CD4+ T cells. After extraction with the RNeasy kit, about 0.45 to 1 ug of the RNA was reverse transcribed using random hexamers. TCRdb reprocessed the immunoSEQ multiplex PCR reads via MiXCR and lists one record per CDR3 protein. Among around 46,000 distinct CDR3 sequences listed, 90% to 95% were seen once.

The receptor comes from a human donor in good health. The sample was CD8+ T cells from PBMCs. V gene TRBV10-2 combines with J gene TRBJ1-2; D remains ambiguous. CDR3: CASSESFWGYTF. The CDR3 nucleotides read TGCGCCAGCAGTGAGTCGTTTTGGGGCTACACCTTC.